This T cell receptor beta chain is drawn from a study of vaccination and CD4 T cells after COVID-19. Study-wide context: The control cultures got either a CEFX pool, an HIV-1 Nef pool, or no peptide at all. Notes on the study in general: Rising from about 20 to 38, the median of SARS-CoV-2-reactive clonotypes did not change significantly.

This clonotype was counted between two and nine times. Its antigen is unidentified. The sample's treatment: approximately nine-day PBMC culture with coronavirus spike peptide pools or control peptides (ViraFEST assay). The junction had 6 bases not matched to a gene; V was cut back by 0 bases and J by 6 bases. Germline V gene sequence: CDR1 SGHAT, CDR2 FQDESV (reference sequence). This CDR3 spans 16 amino acids. Sequencing of cultured CD4+ T cell DNA used the Oncomine TCR Beta short-read assay. TCRdb fed the PCR reads into MiXCR, producing one record per CDR3 protein. The sample holds about 8,500 distinct CDR3 sequences, approximately 19% seen once.

The receptor was derived from a human donor who had recovered from COVID-19. The input for sequencing was CD4+ T cells from blood, cultured in vitro, taken after SARS-CoV-2 vaccination. The V gene is TRBV11-1, the J gene TRBJ2-3; 10 nucleotides agree with TRBD1. The DNA for the CDR3 is TGTGCCAGCAGCTTAGCGGGACAGGGGTTCCGGGATACGCAGTATTTT. Its translation: CASSLAGQGFRDTQYF. The full variable domain, completed using reference TRBV11-1 and TRBJ2-3, is EAEVAQSPRYKITEKSQAVAFWCDPISGHATLYWYRQILGQGPELLVQFQDESVVDDSQLPKDRFSAERLKGVDSTLKIQPAELGDSAMYLCASSLAGQGFRDTQYFGPGTRLTVL.